This T cell receptor (beta chain) was sequenced in a study of human T cells and chemical hapten exposure. Per germline, CDR1 SGHVS and CDR2 FNYEAQ. V was cut by 0 bases and J by 5 bases, with 13 bases left in between. CDR3 length: 15 amino acids. MiXCR, applied by TCRdb to the RACE reads, yields one record per CDR3 protein. This repertoire shows tens of thousands of distinct CDR3 sequences, approximately 7.6% found once; its top ten account for around 1.2%. Time point specified: pre-sensitization, week 0. Treatment denoted: therapeutic diphenylcyclopropenone sensitization with weekly scalp DPC. This clonotype came up many times.

V gene TRBV7-6 combines with J gene TRBJ1-1; D is perhaps TRBD1 (6 bases). The receptor's source is a woman aged 50 to 60 with alopecia areata. Some clones in this sample may be carry-over from other donors' samples. The sample was whole blood, taken in connection with sensitization to the hapten diphenylcyclopropenone (DPC). The CDR3 DNA is TGTGCCAGCAGCTTAGCCCCGGGGGCCAGGACTGAAGCTTTCTTT. As protein: CASSLAPGARTEAFF.